This TCR beta chain was observed in a study of blood T cell repertoires in COVID-19 (dated by TCRdb to 2019 to 2021). A note on the overall study: Samples covering the acute and convalescent phases of COVID-19 were provided by collaborators in the United States, Italy and Spain. The prospective study material was composed of cDNA or gDNA derived from T cells, B-cell-depleted T cells, or PBMCs. The dataset comprised deeply sampled blood TCRbeta repertoires from subjects exposed to, actively infected with, or recovered from COVID-19. The repertoires were released in a freely available public database intended as a resource for research on the immune response to SARS-CoV-2. The samples were drawn from the first 160 participants of the ongoing ImmuneRACE study and from 1,254 subjects provided by 6 global collaborators. The sample metadata nearly always contained a de-identified subject ID, COVID-19 status, age in years and sex. HLA class I and class II types, where available, came from metadata supplied by the sample provider rather than from assay-based typing. Broad study findings and their caveats: The quantity of clinical and demographic metadata differed by source and by participant and was supplied without curation.

In the case of this clone: Its recognized antigen is unknown. No base quality values were provided; no much bigger clone lies one nucleotide off.

Whole blood was collected in K2EDTA tubes by collaborating institutions according to the institutions' own protocols. Collaborator samples were shipped for TCRbeta analysis as frozen whole blood, isolated PBMCs, or DNA extracted from either sample type. TCRbeta CDR3 regions were amplified from genomic DNA using the immunoSEQ Assay, a bias-controlled multiplex PCR. Processing in the source paper ran as follows. Nucleated cell counts per sample were estimated from amplification of reference gene primers within the assay. To quantify the absolute abundance of each unique TCRbeta CDR3 rearrangement, sequence reads were collapsed and filtered. Productive Simpson clonality was computed per sample as the square root of Simpson's diversity index over productive rearrangements. TCRdb took this table from immuneACCESS and kept in-frame rearrangements with V and J called. Such tables lack part of the clones; where checked against another copy, unresolved V genes explain under half of the gap, and the rest is unexplained. V, J and clone size were drawn from that table, and D and trimming were deduced from the DNA. This sample is represented by 350,000 to 450,000 clones; around nine tenths of them were singletons. Around 3% of the sample is held by the ten biggest clonotypes.

Sequenced: peripheral blood. This TCR came from a human donor in a cohort sampled during active COVID-19.

The bases are TGTGCCAGCAGCCAAGATGGGGCAGCCAATCAGCCCCAGCATTTT. Its protein reads: CASSQDGAANQPQHF. The chain was built from TRBV3-1 (or the pseudogene TRBV3-2) and TRBJ1-5; possibly the D gene is TRBD1, per 5 matching bases. According to the germline V gene (reference sequence), CDR1 reads LGHDT and CDR2 reads YNNKEL. Reading from cysteine to phenylalanine, the CDR3 counts 15 amino acids. Just CDR3 DNA is preserved here, 45 bases in frame from base 1. Deletion took 0 bases off V and 3 bases off J, with a span of 9 bases between the germline ends.